This is a list of T cell receptor beta chains from one sample in a study of vaccination effects on CD4 cells after COVID-19. The antigens these receptors bind are not known. Produced via immunoSEQ multiplex PCR; TCRdb's table is partial and in-frame only. Altogether 20,000 to 30,000 clones are present, about three quarters being singletons, with the ten largest covering roughly 3.3%. Sequenced here: CD4+ T cells from PBMCs cultured with SARS-CoV-2 spike peptides, sampled before COVID-19 vaccination. The origin of the receptors is a human donor who received a COVID-19 vaccine. Each CDR3 is given with its conserved first and last residue. A D gene is named only where the DNA matches it firmly. Clone size is shown for a subset of rows, as once, few, many or a class of expanded clone.

clone size: NA
J gene: TRBJ2-5
D gene: NA
V gene: TRBV10-1
CDR3 DNA: TGCGCCAGCAGTACAGGGTACGAGACCCAGTACTTC
CDR3 protein: CASSTGYETQYF

clone size: NA
J gene: TRBJ2-4
D gene: NA
V gene: TRBV2
CDR3 DNA: TGTGCCAGCAGTGAAGGCTGGAACATTCAGTACTTC
CDR3 protein: CASSEGWNIQYF

clone size: few
J gene: TRBJ1-1
D gene: NA
V gene: TRBV27
CDR3 DNA: TGTGCCAGCAGTTGGTCACGTCTGACTGAAGCTTTCTTT
CDR3 protein: CASSWSRLTEAFF

clone size: few
J gene: TRBJ2-3
D gene: TRBD2
V gene: TRBV7-9
CDR3 DNA: TGTGCCAGCAGCTCCCGGGGGGGCCAGGTAGATACGCAGTATTTT
CDR3 protein: CASSSRGGQVDTQYF

clone size: NA
J gene: TRBJ2-2
D gene: NA
V gene: TRBV6-5
CDR3 DNA: TGTGCCAGCAGCCATATTCCCGGGGAGCTGTTTTTT
CDR3 protein: CASSHIPGELFF

clone size: NA
J gene: TRBJ2-3
D gene: NA
V gene: TRBV9
CDR3 DNA: TGTGCCAGCAGCGTATATTTCGGGAAACCACACACAGATACGCAGTATTTT
CDR3 protein: CASSVYFGKPHTDTQYF

clone size: NA
J gene: TRBJ2-2
D gene: NA
V gene: TRBV9
CDR3 DNA: TGTGCCAGCAGCGTAGCTGCTGCGGGATACACCGGGGAGCTGTTTTTT
CDR3 protein: CASSVAAAGYTGELFF

clone size: NA
J gene: TRBJ1-3
D gene: NA
V gene: TRBV6-5
CDR3 DNA: TGTGCCAGCACCGGGACGTACTCTGGAAACACCATATATTTT
CDR3 protein: CASTGTYSGNTIYF

clone size: NA
J gene: TRBJ2-7
D gene: NA
V gene: TRBV6-5
CDR3 DNA: TGTGCCAGCAGTTACTCAGGGGCTAGTCCCTACGAGCAGTACTTC
CDR3 protein: CASSYSGASPYEQYF

clone size: NA
J gene: TRBJ2-5
D gene: NA
V gene: TRBV5-1
CDR3 DNA: TGCGCCAGCAGCGGCGGGGAGACCGAAGAGACCCAGTACTTC
CDR3 protein: CASSGGETEETQYF

clone size: NA
J gene: TRBJ1-3
D gene: NA
V gene: TRBV6-5
CDR3 DNA: TGTGCCAGCAGTTCCCCAACAGGGTCTGGAAACACCATATATTTT
CDR3 protein: CASSSPTGSGNTIYF

clone size: few
J gene: TRBJ2-7
D gene: NA
V gene: TRBV20-1
CDR3 DNA: TGCAGTGCTAGTTGGCCTAATGACTACGAGCAGTACTTC
CDR3 protein: CSASWPNDYEQYF

clone size: NA
J gene: TRBJ1-1
D gene: TRBD1
V gene: TRBV11-2
CDR3 DNA: TGTGCCAGCAGCTTTTCGACAGGGAGTTTCACTGAAGCTTTCTTT
CDR3 protein: CASSFSTGSFTEAFF

clone size: NA
J gene: TRBJ2-7
D gene: TRBD2
V gene: TRBV3-1/TRBV3-2
CDR3 DNA: TGTGCCAGCAGCCAAGTAGGGGGTCTAGCGGGAGCTGGTTACGAGCAGTACTTC
CDR3 protein: CASSQVGGLAGAGYEQYF

clone size: NA
J gene: TRBJ2-5
D gene: TRBD1
V gene: TRBV5-5
CDR3 DNA: TGTGCCAGCAGCCCGACAGGGGGACAAGAGACCCAGTACTTC
CDR3 protein: CASSPTGGQETQYF

clone size: NA
J gene: TRBJ1-2
D gene: TRBD1
V gene: TRBV5-1
CDR3 DNA: TGCGCCAGCAGCAGTGGGGACAGGGGGCTGACTAACTATGGCTACACCTTC
CDR3 protein: CASSSGDRGLTNYGYTF

clone size: NA
J gene: TRBJ2-1
D gene: NA
V gene: TRBV13
CDR3 DNA: TGTGCCAGCAGCTTAGGGGTAGCGGCGAACGTATACAATGAGCAGTTCTTC
CDR3 protein: CASSLGVAANVYNEQFF

clone size: once
J gene: TRBJ1-2
D gene: NA
V gene: TRBV20-1
CDR3 DNA: TGCAGTGCCCATTACTATGGCTACACCTTC
CDR3 protein: CSAHYYGYTF

clone size: NA
J gene: TRBJ1-1
D gene: NA
V gene: TRBV11-2
CDR3 DNA: TGTGCCAGCAGTTTTCAGACGAACACTGAAGCTTTCTTT
CDR3 protein: CASSFQTNTEAFF

clone size: NA
J gene: TRBJ2-6
D gene: TRBD1
V gene: TRBV6-2/TRBV6-3
CDR3 DNA: TGTGCCAGCAGTTACGACAGGGGGCCCACCAGCTCTGGGGCCAACGTCCTGACTTTC
CDR3 protein: CASSYDRGPTSSGANVLTF

clone size: NA
J gene: TRBJ2-3
D gene: NA
V gene: TRBV19
CDR3 DNA: TGTGCCAGTAAAGAGAACGGAAAAGATACGCAGTATTTT
CDR3 protein: CASKENGKDTQYF

clone size: NA
J gene: TRBJ1-1
D gene: NA
V gene: TRBV4-1
CDR3 DNA: TGCGCCAGCAGCCCCGGCCAGGGGCCGAACACTGAAGCTTTCTTT
CDR3 protein: CASSPGQGPNTEAFF

clone size: NA
J gene: TRBJ1-2
D gene: NA
V gene: TRBV10-3
CDR3 DNA: TGTGCCATCAGTGCGGGAAGAAATAACTATGGCTACACCTTC
CDR3 protein: CAISAGRNNYGYTF

clone size: NA
J gene: TRBJ2-1
D gene: NA
V gene: TRBV6-5
CDR3 DNA: TGTGCCAGCAGTTACTCGCCAGACAATGAGCAGTTCTTC
CDR3 protein: CASSYSPDNEQFF

clone size: NA
J gene: TRBJ1-5
D gene: TRBD1
V gene: TRBV14
CDR3 DNA: TGTGCCAGCAGCCGGACAGGGAGGGATCAGCCCCAGCATTTT
CDR3 protein: CASSRTGRDQPQHF

clone size: NA
J gene: TRBJ2-3
D gene: TRBD2
V gene: TRBV19
CDR3 DNA: TGTGCCAGTAGTATGCAGCGGGGTTCATATACGCAGTATTTT
CDR3 protein: CASSMQRGSYTQYF

clone size: NA
J gene: TRBJ2-6
D gene: TRBD1
V gene: TRBV14
CDR3 DNA: TGTGCCAGCAGCCAAGATTGGAGGGACAGGGGGAGCTCTGGGGCCAACGTCCTGACTTTC
CDR3 protein: CASSQDWRDRGSSGANVLTF

clone size: few
J gene: TRBJ1-6
D gene: NA
V gene: TRBV5-4
CDR3 DNA: TGTGCCAGCAGCGACCTGAAAGCAGGGGAATCACCCCTCCACTTT
CDR3 protein: CASSDLKAGESPLHF

clone size: NA
J gene: TRBJ2-3
D gene: TRBD2
V gene: TRBV25-1
CDR3 DNA: TGTGCCAGCAGCCAAGGACTAGCGGGAAGGATGGATACGCAGTATTTT
CDR3 protein: CASSQGLAGRMDTQYF

clone size: few
J gene: TRBJ2-1
D gene: NA
V gene: TRBV6-4
CDR3 DNA: TGTGCCAGCAGCCCCCAGGGTAGGTCCTACAATGAGCAGTTCTTC
CDR3 protein: CASSPQGRSYNEQFF

clone size: NA
J gene: TRBJ2-3
D gene: NA
V gene: TRBV5-5
CDR3 DNA: TGTGCCAGCAGCTTAGACAGGGAGGACACGCAGTATTTT
CDR3 protein: CASSLDREDTQYF

clone size: NA
J gene: TRBJ2-3
D gene: NA
V gene: TRBV2
CDR3 DNA: TGTGCCAGCAGTGAACGTCCAAGCGGAACAGATACGCAGTATTTT
CDR3 protein: CASSERPSGTDTQYF

clone size: NA
J gene: TRBJ2-7
D gene: NA
V gene: TRBV3-1/TRBV3-2
CDR3 DNA: TGTGCCAGCAGCCAACCGGACTCAACCTACGAGCAGTACTTC
CDR3 protein: CASSQPDSTYEQYF

clone size: NA
J gene: TRBJ1-6
D gene: NA
V gene: TRBV6-5
CDR3 DNA: TGTGCCAGCAGCTTACAGCCCCGGGGTTCACCCCTCCACTTT
CDR3 protein: CASSLQPRGSPLHF

clone size: NA
J gene: TRBJ2-7
D gene: NA
V gene: TRBV2
CDR3 DNA: TGTGCCAGCACAGATCCCGGGACGCCTTCTAAAAAGCAGTACTTC
CDR3 protein: CASTDPGTPSKKQYF

clone size: NA
J gene: TRBJ2-1
D gene: TRBD2
V gene: TRBV11-3
CDR3 DNA: TGTGCCAGCAGCTTATCCCGTCATAGCGGGGGGGCCAATGAGCAGTTCTTC
CDR3 protein: CASSLSRHSGGANEQFF

clone size: NA
J gene: TRBJ1-4
D gene: NA
V gene: TRBV6-1
CDR3 DNA: TGTGCCAGCAGTGAAGTGGCCGAAAAACTGTTTTTT
CDR3 protein: CASSEVAEKLFF

clone size: NA
J gene: TRBJ1-2
D gene: NA
V gene: TRBV5-1
CDR3 DNA: TGCGCCAGCAGCTTGGCCGTAGGGGGCTATGGCTACACCTTC
CDR3 protein: CASSLAVGGYGYTF

clone size: NA
J gene: TRBJ2-3
D gene: NA
V gene: TRBV11-2
CDR3 DNA: TGTGCCAGCAGCTTCCCGACTTCGGGCTTCGGGACACTAGATACGCAGTATTTT
CDR3 protein: CASSFPTSGFGTLDTQYF

clone size: NA
J gene: TRBJ2-1
D gene: TRBD2
V gene: TRBV14
CDR3 DNA: TGTGCCAGCAGCCAAGATACAGCGGGAGGATCCTACAATGAGCAGTTCTTC
CDR3 protein: CASSQDTAGGSYNEQFF

clone size: NA
J gene: TRBJ2-6
D gene: NA
V gene: TRBV5-1
CDR3 DNA: TGCGCCAGCAGCCTCAGGGTGGCTTCTGGGGCCAACGTCCTGACTTTC
CDR3 protein: CASSLRVASGANVLTF

clone size: NA
J gene: TRBJ2-6
D gene: TRBD2
V gene: TRBV3-1/TRBV3-2
CDR3 DNA: TGTGCCAGCAGCCCGGGACTAGCGGGAGCTGGGGCCAACGTCCTGACTTTC
CDR3 protein: CASSPGLAGAGANVLTF

clone size: once
J gene: TRBJ2-6
D gene: TRBD2
V gene: TRBV4-2
CDR3 DNA: TGTGCCAGCAGCCAAGCCCAAATCGGGGGGAGCTCTGGGGCCAACGTCCTGACTTTC
CDR3 protein: CASSQAQIGGSSGANVLTF

clone size: NA
J gene: TRBJ1-1
D gene: NA
V gene: TRBV5-1
CDR3 DNA: TGCGCCAGCAGCTCGGCAGTACACATGAACACTGAAGCTTTCTTT
CDR3 protein: CASSSAVHMNTEAFF

clone size: NA
J gene: TRBJ2-6
D gene: NA
V gene: TRBV19
CDR3 DNA: TGTGCCAGTAAGGAGGGGTTGAGGCCAGGGGACTTATACTCTGGGGCCAACGTCCTGACTTTC
CDR3 protein: CASKEGLRPGDLYSGANVLTF

clone size: once
J gene: TRBJ2-5
D gene: NA
V gene: TRBV29-1
CDR3 DNA: TGCAGCGTTAGAAGGGGATTACAAGAGACCCAGTACTTC
CDR3 protein: CSVRRGLQETQYF

clone size: few
J gene: TRBJ2-1
D gene: NA
V gene: TRBV3-1/TRBV3-2
CDR3 DNA: TGTGCCAGCAGCCCTGGAGGGGTAGGTAATGAGCAGTTCTTC
CDR3 protein: CASSPGGVGNEQFF

clone size: NA
J gene: TRBJ2-1
D gene: NA
V gene: TRBV5-4
CDR3 DNA: TGTGCCAGCAGCTGGATGACTTCTAAGCAGTTCTTC
CDR3 protein: CASSWMTSKQFF

clone size: NA
J gene: TRBJ2-3
D gene: NA
V gene: TRBV29-1
CDR3 DNA: TGCAGCGTTGAACTAGGGTCCGATACGCAGTATTTT
CDR3 protein: CSVELGSDTQYF

clone size: NA
J gene: TRBJ1-2
D gene: NA
V gene: TRBV5-4
CDR3 DNA: TGTGCCAGCAGCCCCCGGGGGGGATTCTCCTATGGCTACACCTTC
CDR3 protein: CASSPRGGFSYGYTF

clone size: NA
J gene: TRBJ1-2
D gene: NA
V gene: TRBV30
CDR3 DNA: TGTGCCTGGGGGAATAAAGGACAGAACTATGGCTACACCTTC
CDR3 protein: CAWGNKGQNYGYTF

clone size: NA
J gene: TRBJ2-7
D gene: NA
V gene: TRBV29-1
CDR3 DNA: TGCAGCGTTGCTTGGACTCTGGGGGAGCAGTACTTC
CDR3 protein: CSVAWTLGEQYF

clone size: NA
J gene: TRBJ1-5
D gene: NA
V gene: TRBV19
CDR3 DNA: TGTGCCAGTAGTATTCGAGGGTCAACTTATCAGCCCCAGCATTTT
CDR3 protein: CASSIRGSTYQPQHF

clone size: NA
J gene: TRBJ2-1
D gene: NA
V gene: TRBV18
CDR3 DNA: TGTGCCAGCTCAAGCCGACTAGATCCTGAGCAGTTCTTC
CDR3 protein: CASSSRLDPEQFF

clone size: NA
J gene: TRBJ1-2
D gene: TRBD1
V gene: TRBV2
CDR3 DNA: TGTGCCAGCAGTGAACTGGGACAGGGGGCGTATGGCTACACCTTC
CDR3 protein: CASSELGQGAYGYTF

clone size: NA
J gene: TRBJ2-1
D gene: NA
V gene: TRBV5-1
CDR3 DNA: TGCGCCAGCAGCTTTACTCCAGGTTCTCAATACAATGAGCAGTTCTTC
CDR3 protein: CASSFTPGSQYNEQFF

clone size: NA
J gene: TRBJ2-1
D gene: NA
V gene: TRBV27
CDR3 DNA: TGTGCCAGCACCAAGGCGGGCAGATCCTACAATGAGCAGTTCTTC
CDR3 protein: CASTKAGRSYNEQFF

clone size: NA
J gene: TRBJ2-3
D gene: TRBD2
V gene: TRBV3-1/TRBV3-2
CDR3 DNA: TGTGCCAGCAGCCACGACCCGGGGGGTAAAGATACGCAGTATTTT
CDR3 protein: CASSHDPGGKDTQYF

clone size: NA
J gene: TRBJ1-5
D gene: NA
V gene: TRBV6-6
CDR3 DNA: TGTGCCAGCAGCACACGACAGGTTAGCAATCAGCCCCAGCATTTT
CDR3 protein: CASSTRQVSNQPQHF